This T cell receptor beta chain was observed in a study of blood T cell repertoires in COVID-19. Overall study context: The samples span acute and convalescent COVID-19 from the United States, Italy and Spain. PBMCs, B-cell-depleted T cells, or T cells were the source of the cDNA or gDNA that made up the material.

TCRdb's copy holds only in-frame clones and misses some; the assay was immunoSEQ multiplex PCR. The table shows roughly 330,000 clones, with 87% occurring only once. The CDR3 totals 15 residues. J gave up 7 bases and V 4 bases, and 11 bases lay outside the gene matches. The germline V gene has CDR1 MDHEN and CDR2 SYDVKM. The Seattle patients, enrolled during active infection, were followed longitudinally. V is TRBV28 and J is TRBJ2-5; 8 bases are shared with TRBD1. Sequenced: peripheral blood. The source is a man aged 25-45 years with COVID-19, enrolled during active disease. The CDR3 DNA follows: TGTGCCAGCAGTTCGATGGACAGGGACCATGCGACCCAGTACTTC. Translating gives CASSSMDRDHATQYF. Full variable domain (outside the CDR3, taken from reference TRBV28 and TRBJ2-5): DVKVTQSSRYLVKRTGEKVFLECVQDMDHENMFWYRQDPGLGLRLIYFSYDVKMKEKGDIPEGYSVSREKKERFSLILESASTNQTSMYLCASSSMDRDHATQYFGPGTRLLVL.